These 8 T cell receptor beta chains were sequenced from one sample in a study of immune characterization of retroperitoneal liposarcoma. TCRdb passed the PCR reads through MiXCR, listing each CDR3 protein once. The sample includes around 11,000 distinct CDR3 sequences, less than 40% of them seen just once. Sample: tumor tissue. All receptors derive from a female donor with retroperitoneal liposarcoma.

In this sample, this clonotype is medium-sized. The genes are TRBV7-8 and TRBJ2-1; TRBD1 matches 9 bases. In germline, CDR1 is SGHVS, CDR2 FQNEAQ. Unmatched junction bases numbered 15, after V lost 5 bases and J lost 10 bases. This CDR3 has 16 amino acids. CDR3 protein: CASSALHRGLDYEQFF. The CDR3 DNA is TGTGCCAGCAGCGCCCTCCACAGGGGGCTTGACTACGAGCAGTTCTTC. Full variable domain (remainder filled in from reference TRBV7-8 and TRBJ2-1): GAGVSQSPRYKVAKRGQDVALRCDPISGHVSLFWYQQALGQGPEFLTYFQNEAQLDKSGLPSDRFFAERPEGSVSTLKIQRTQQEDSAVYLCASSALHRGLDYEQFFGPGTRLTVL.

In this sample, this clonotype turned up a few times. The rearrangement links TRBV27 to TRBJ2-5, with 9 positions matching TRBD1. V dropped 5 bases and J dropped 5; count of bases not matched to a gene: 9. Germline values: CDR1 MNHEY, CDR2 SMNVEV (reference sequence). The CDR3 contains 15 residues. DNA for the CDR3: TGTGCCAGCAGTGGACAGGGGCAGGACGTGGAGACCCAGTACTTC. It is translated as CASSGQGQDVETQYF.

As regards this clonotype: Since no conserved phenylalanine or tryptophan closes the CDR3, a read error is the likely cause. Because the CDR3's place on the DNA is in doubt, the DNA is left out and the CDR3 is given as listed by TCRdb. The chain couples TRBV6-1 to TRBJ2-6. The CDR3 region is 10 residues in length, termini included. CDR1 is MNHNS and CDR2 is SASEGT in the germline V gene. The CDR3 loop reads CASSDHILQS.

This CDR3 reads CASSESGALTDTQYF. CDR3 DNA: TGTGCCAGCAGTGAATCGGGGGCCCTCACAGATACGCAGTATTTT. J is TRBJ2-3 and V is TRBV6-1; D possibly matches TRBD1 or TRBD2 (6 bases each). Trimming took 2 bases from V and 2 from J, leaving 11 bases between them. Germline loops: CDR1 MNHNS, CDR2 SASEGT. This CDR3 is built from 15 residues.

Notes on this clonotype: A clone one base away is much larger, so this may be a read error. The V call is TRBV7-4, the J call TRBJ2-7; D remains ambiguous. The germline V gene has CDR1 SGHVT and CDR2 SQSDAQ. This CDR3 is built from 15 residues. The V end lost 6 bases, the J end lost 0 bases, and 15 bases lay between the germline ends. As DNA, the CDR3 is TGTGCCAGCAGTTACCGGGCCCAGATCTCCTACGAGCAGTACTTC. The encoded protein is CASSYRAQISYEQYF.

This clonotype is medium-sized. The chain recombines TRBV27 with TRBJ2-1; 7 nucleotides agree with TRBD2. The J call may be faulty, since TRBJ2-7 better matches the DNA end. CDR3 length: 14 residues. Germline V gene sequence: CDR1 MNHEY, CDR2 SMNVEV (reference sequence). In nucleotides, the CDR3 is TGTGCCAGCCTTGAAAAGGCGGGGGCCTACGAGCAGTACTTC. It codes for CASLEKAGAYEQYF.

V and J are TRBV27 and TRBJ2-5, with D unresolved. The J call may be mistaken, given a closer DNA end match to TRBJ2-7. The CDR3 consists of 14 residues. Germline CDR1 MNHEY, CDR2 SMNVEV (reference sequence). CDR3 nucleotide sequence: TGTGCCAGCACCCGACGGGTAGGTGGCTACGAGCAGTACTTC. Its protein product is CASTRRVGGYEQYF.

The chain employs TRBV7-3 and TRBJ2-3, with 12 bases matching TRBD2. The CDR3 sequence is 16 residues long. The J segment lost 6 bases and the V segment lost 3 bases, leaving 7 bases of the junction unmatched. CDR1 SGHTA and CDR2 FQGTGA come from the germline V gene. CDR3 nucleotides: TGTGCCAGCAGCTTCGCGAGACTAGCGGGAGATGATACGCAGTATTTT. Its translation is CASSFARLAGDDTQYF.